These T cell receptor beta chains were read from a single sample in a study of beta chain features in type 1 diabetes. Only in-frame clones appear in the TCRdb table, and some are missing; sequencing was by immunoSEQ multiplex PCR. Of roughly 500,000 clones in the sample, approximately 28% are singletons; the top ten hold around 0.065%. Sequenced: naive CD4+ T cells from blood. These receptors originate from a man between 18 and 35 years old in good health. CDR3s include the opening cysteine and the closing phenylalanine or tryptophan. The D gene is left open where the match is weak. A row's size may be missing; if present it is once, few, many or a size class.

j_gene: TRBJ1-3
abundance: .
d_gene: .
v_gene: TRBV25-1
CDR3aa: CASSVPHSGNTIYF
CDR3nt: TGTGCCAGCAGTGTTCCGCACTCTGGAAACACCATATATTTT

j_gene: TRBJ2-5
abundance: .
d_gene: .
v_gene: TRBV19
CDR3aa: CASSNWETQYF
CDR3nt: TGTGCCAGTAGTAACTGGGAGACCCAGTACTTC

j_gene: TRBJ1-5
abundance: .
d_gene: .
v_gene: TRBV30
CDR3aa: CAWSVNSFNQPQHF
CDR3nt: TGTGCCTGGAGTGTCAACAGCTTTAATCAGCCCCAGCATTTT

j_gene: TRBJ1-1
abundance: few
d_gene: TRBD1
v_gene: TRBV4-3
CDR3aa: CASSQDWTGGPEAFF
CDR3nt: TGCGCCAGCAGCCAAGATTGGACAGGGGGACCTGAAGCTTTCTTT

j_gene: TRBJ2-3
abundance: .
d_gene: .
v_gene: TRBV6-5
CDR3aa: CASSSDTSTDTQYF
CDR3nt: TGTGCCAGCAGTTCAGATACTAGCACAGATACGCAGTATTTT

j_gene: TRBJ2-7
abundance: .
d_gene: TRBD2
v_gene: TRBV7-2
CDR3aa: CASSSDSGYYEQYF
CDR3nt: TGTGCCAGCAGCTCAGATAGCGGGTATTACGAGCAGTACTTC

j_gene: TRBJ2-7
abundance: .
d_gene: TRBD1
v_gene: TRBV9
CDR3aa: CASSVGTGDYEQYF
CDR3nt: TGTGCCAGCAGCGTCGGGACAGGGGATTACGAGCAGTACTTC

j_gene: TRBJ2-7
abundance: .
d_gene: .
v_gene: TRBV6-6
CDR3aa: CASSTYPKQYF
CDR3nt: TGTGCCAGCAGTACCTACCCTAAGCAGTACTTC

j_gene: TRBJ2-7
abundance: .
d_gene: TRBD2
v_gene: TRBV29-1
CDR3aa: CSVESAGRGSYEQYF
CDR3nt: TGCAGCGTTGAATCGGCGGGGAGGGGCAGCTACGAGCAGTACTTC

j_gene: TRBJ2-5
abundance: few
d_gene: TRBD1
v_gene: TRBV9
CDR3aa: CASSADRMRQETQYF
CDR3nt: TGTGCCAGCAGCGCGGACAGGATGAGGCAAGAGACCCAGTACTTC

j_gene: TRBJ2-7
abundance: .
d_gene: .
v_gene: TRBV6-5
CDR3aa: CASREGGYEQYF
CDR3nt: TGTGCCAGCCGCGAGGGTGGGTACGAGCAGTACTTC

j_gene: TRBJ2-5
abundance: .
d_gene: .
v_gene: TRBV4-3
CDR3aa: CASSQDAQRKETQYF
CDR3nt: TGCGCCAGCAGCCAAGATGCCCAGCGAAAAGAGACCCAGTACTTC

j_gene: TRBJ2-1
abundance: few
d_gene: TRBD2
v_gene: TRBV7-9
CDR3aa: CALPGLAGGLNEQFF
CDR3nt: TGTGCCCTGCCGGGACTAGCGGGAGGTCTCAATGAGCAGTTCTTC

j_gene: TRBJ2-6
abundance: .
d_gene: .
v_gene: TRBV10-3
CDR3aa: CAISVHSSGANVLTF
CDR3nt: TGTGCCATCAGTGTCCACAGCTCTGGGGCCAACGTCCTGACTTTC

j_gene: TRBJ1-4
abundance: few
d_gene: .
v_gene: TRBV7-7
CDR3aa: CASSLAGGEKLFF
CDR3nt: TGTGCCAGCAGCTTAGCAGGAGGCGAAAAACTGTTTTTT

j_gene: TRBJ2-7
abundance: .
d_gene: TRBD1
v_gene: TRBV18
CDR3aa: CASSPDRGHSYEQYF
CDR3nt: TGTGCCAGCTCCCCGGACAGGGGACACTCCTACGAGCAGTACTTC

j_gene: TRBJ2-4
abundance: few
d_gene: TRBD2
v_gene: TRBV5-4
CDR3aa: CASSSSSGTNIQYF
CDR3nt: TGTGCCAGCAGTTCCAGTAGCGGGACAAACATTCAGTACTTC

j_gene: TRBJ2-2
abundance: once
d_gene: TRBD1
v_gene: TRBV30
CDR3aa: CACHRPGQGTGELFF
CDR3nt: TGTGCCTGCCATCGCCCGGGACAGGGCACCGGGGAGCTGTTTTTT

j_gene: TRBJ2-3
abundance: many
d_gene: TRBD2
v_gene: TRBV28
CDR3aa: CASSLPGERGYTDTQYF
CDR3nt: TGTGCCAGCAGTTTGCCGGGGGAGCGGGGATACACAGATACGCAGTATTTT

j_gene: TRBJ2-1
abundance: .
d_gene: TRBD2
v_gene: TRBV4-1
CDR3aa: CASTPGRGNNEQFF
CDR3nt: TGCGCCAGCACCCCGGGGCGGGGGAACAATGAGCAGTTCTTC

j_gene: TRBJ1-1
abundance: few
d_gene: .
v_gene: TRBV7-6
CDR3aa: CASSLQGNTEAFF
CDR3nt: TGTGCCAGCAGCTTACAGGGTAACACTGAAGCTTTCTTT

j_gene: TRBJ2-1
abundance: .
d_gene: TRBD2
v_gene: TRBV5-4
CDR3aa: CASSLRLAGEHEQFF
CDR3nt: TGTGCCAGCAGCTTGCGACTAGCGGGAGAACATGAGCAGTTCTTC

j_gene: TRBJ2-7
abundance: few
d_gene: TRBD2
v_gene: TRBV5-4
CDR3aa: CASSLSGTSGYEQYF
CDR3nt: TGTGCCAGCAGCTTGTCCGGGACTAGCGGGTACGAGCAGTACTTC

j_gene: TRBJ1-1
abundance: few
d_gene: TRBD1
v_gene: TRBV29-1
CDR3aa: CSVESSWGQGEAFF
CDR3nt: TGCAGCGTTGAATCCTCTTGGGGACAGGGGGAGGCTTTCTTT

j_gene: TRBJ2-3
abundance: .
d_gene: TRBD2
v_gene: TRBV4-2
CDR3aa: CASSQDSGAGAIDTQYF
CDR3nt: TGTGCCAGCAGCCAAGATTCGGGAGCGGGAGCTATAGATACGCAGTATTTT

j_gene: TRBJ2-1
abundance: .
d_gene: TRBD2
v_gene: TRBV9
CDR3aa: CASSAGLAYNEQFF
CDR3nt: TGTGCCAGCAGCGCGGGACTAGCGTACAATGAGCAGTTCTTC

j_gene: TRBJ1-2
abundance: .
d_gene: .
v_gene: TRBV7-2
CDR3aa: CASSLLAGLSGYTF
CDR3nt: TGTGCCAGCAGCTTACTGGCAGGGCTCAGCGGCTACACCTTC

j_gene: TRBJ2-1
abundance: .
d_gene: TRBD2
v_gene: TRBV9
CDR3aa: CASSVVKGGLVDNEQFF
CDR3nt: TGTGCCAGCAGCGTAGTCAAAGGGGGACTAGTAGACAATGAGCAGTTCTTC

j_gene: TRBJ1-1
abundance: .
d_gene: .
v_gene: TRBV30
CDR3aa: CAWSVKNPRTEAFF
CDR3nt: TGTGCCTGGAGTGTAAAAAACCCCCGAACTGAAGCTTTCTTT

j_gene: TRBJ2-3
abundance: .
d_gene: TRBD2
v_gene: TRBV4-3
CDR3aa: CASSQEGLAGRTDTQYF
CDR3nt: TGCGCCAGCAGCCAAGAAGGGCTAGCGGGACGGACAGATACGCAGTATTTT

j_gene: TRBJ2-3
abundance: few
d_gene: .
v_gene: TRBV7-6
CDR3aa: CASSPTLWVDTQYF
CDR3nt: TGTGCCAGCAGTCCTACGCTATGGGTAGATACGCAGTATTTT

j_gene: TRBJ2-7
abundance: .
d_gene: .
v_gene: TRBV4-2
CDR3aa: CASSPELAQAYEQYF
CDR3nt: TGTGCCAGCAGTCCCGAACTAGCTCAGGCCTACGAGCAGTACTTC

j_gene: TRBJ2-2
abundance: .
d_gene: .
v_gene: TRBV23-1
CDR3aa: CASRQDGRGGPGELFF
CDR3nt: TGCGCCAGCAGGCAAGATGGGCGGGGAGGCCCCGGGGAGCTGTTTTTT

j_gene: TRBJ2-5
abundance: .
d_gene: TRBD1
v_gene: TRBV4-1
CDR3aa: CASSHYGTGDQETQYF
CDR3nt: TGCGCCAGCAGCCATTACGGGACAGGGGATCAAGAGACCCAGTACTTC

j_gene: TRBJ2-5
abundance: .
d_gene: TRBD2
v_gene: TRBV7-9
CDR3aa: CASSPGLAGGETQYF
CDR3nt: TGTGCCAGCAGCCCAGGACTAGCGGGGGGAGAGACCCAGTACTTC

j_gene: TRBJ2-1
abundance: .
d_gene: .
v_gene: TRBV28
CDR3aa: CASIPGGRGGYNEQFF
CDR3nt: TGTGCCAGCATCCCCGGAGGCAGGGGAGGCTACAATGAGCAGTTCTTC

j_gene: TRBJ2-2
abundance: .
d_gene: TRBD1
v_gene: TRBV7-9
CDR3aa: CASRKTGGEDTGELFF
CDR3nt: TGTGCCAGCAGGAAAACAGGGGGCGAGGACACCGGGGAGCTGTTTTTT

j_gene: TRBJ2-7
abundance: .
d_gene: .
v_gene: TRBV30
CDR3aa: CAWSVWSGSYEQYF
CDR3nt: TGTGCCTGGAGTGTATGGAGCGGGTCCTACGAGCAGTACTTC

j_gene: TRBJ1-2
abundance: .
d_gene: .
v_gene: TRBV6-1
CDR3aa: CASSEGAYGYTF
CDR3nt: TGTGCCAGCAGTGAGGGGGCCTATGGCTACACCTTC

j_gene: TRBJ2-7
abundance: few
d_gene: TRBD1
v_gene: TRBV6-5
CDR3aa: CASSYSGTGSYEQYF
CDR3nt: TGTGCCAGCAGTTACTCCGGGACAGGGTCCTACGAGCAGTACTTC

j_gene: TRBJ2-4
abundance: few
d_gene: .
v_gene: TRBV30
CDR3aa: CAWSVTRGRNIQYF
CDR3nt: TGTGCCTGGAGTGTAACCCGGGGAAGAAACATTCAGTACTTC

j_gene: TRBJ2-7
abundance: .
d_gene: TRBD1
v_gene: TRBV27
CDR3aa: CASRPQGKNEQYF
CDR3nt: TGTGCCAGCAGGCCACAGGGGAAGAACGAGCAGTACTTC

j_gene: TRBJ2-1
abundance: .
d_gene: .
v_gene: TRBV7-2
CDR3aa: CASSLRENEQFF
CDR3nt: TGTGCCAGCAGTTTACGGGAAAATGAGCAGTTCTTC

j_gene: TRBJ2-1
abundance: .
d_gene: .
v_gene: TRBV29-1
CDR3aa: CSVLQAVSYNEQFF
CDR3nt: TGCAGCGTTCTCCAGGCTGTCTCCTACAATGAGCAGTTCTTC

j_gene: TRBJ1-2
abundance: few
d_gene: .
v_gene: TRBV30
CDR3aa: CAWSVRQETNYGYTF
CDR3nt: TGTGCCTGGAGTGTACGTCAGGAGACTAACTATGGCTACACCTTC

j_gene: TRBJ1-5
abundance: few
d_gene: .
v_gene: TRBV30
CDR3aa: CAWSEQRNQPQHF
CDR3nt: TGTGCCTGGAGCGAACAGAGGAATCAGCCCCAGCATTTT